This T cell receptor (beta chain) was recovered during a study of T cells in Graves' hyperthyroidism and ophthalmopathy. Ophthalmopathy patients all had a Clinical Activity Score of at least 3, a NOSPECS grade of at least 4 and disease under 3 months old. The PBMCs were sourced from fresh peripheral blood (around 10 ml). There are a few counts of this clonotype. Its matching antigen is unknown. The germline CDR1 and CDR2 sequences are MNHEY and SVGAGI. V was cut by 0 bases and J by 4 bases, with 6 bases left in between. The CDR3 extends over 13 amino acids. Study results and limitations: Stable hyperthyroidism and ophthalmopathy were separated using 13 V-J signatures. Researchers found most expanded thyroid clonotypes above 0.001 in blood as well.

Amplification of TCR beta CDR3 regions was performed using RNA transcripts as template. When the TCR CDR3 underwent first-round RT-PCR, the HTBI primer set was used. TCRdb re-called the multiplex PCR reads through MiXCR, storing one row per CDR3 protein. The sample contains some 530,000 distinct CDR3 sequences, around a fifth of which appear only once. This receptor was obtained from a woman in her seventies with Graves' ophthalmopathy. The specimen was blood. The chain combines TRBV6-5 with TRBJ2-5; D gene unclear. CDR3 in amino acids: CASSYSKRETQYF. The DNA for the CDR3 is TGTGCCAGCAGTTACTCTAAGCGAGAGACCCAGTACTTC.